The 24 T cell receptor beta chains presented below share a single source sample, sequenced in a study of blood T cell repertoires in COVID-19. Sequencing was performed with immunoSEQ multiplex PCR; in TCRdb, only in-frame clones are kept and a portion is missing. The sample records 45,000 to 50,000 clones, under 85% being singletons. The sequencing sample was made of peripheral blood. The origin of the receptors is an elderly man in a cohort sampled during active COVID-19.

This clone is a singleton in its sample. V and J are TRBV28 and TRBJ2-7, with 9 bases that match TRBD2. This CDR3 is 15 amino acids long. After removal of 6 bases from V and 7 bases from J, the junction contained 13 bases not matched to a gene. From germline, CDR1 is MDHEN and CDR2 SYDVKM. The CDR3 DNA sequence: TGTGCCAGCAGACCCCCACTAGCGGGTCTGGGGGAGCAGTACTTC. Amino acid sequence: CASRPPLAGLGEQYF.

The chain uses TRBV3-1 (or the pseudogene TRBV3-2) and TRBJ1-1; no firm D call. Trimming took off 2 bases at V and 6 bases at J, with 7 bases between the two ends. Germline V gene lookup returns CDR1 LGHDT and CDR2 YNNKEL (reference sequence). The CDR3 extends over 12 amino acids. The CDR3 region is CASSQRDSEAFF. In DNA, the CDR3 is TGTGCCAGCAGCCAAAGAGACTCTGAAGCTTTCTTT.

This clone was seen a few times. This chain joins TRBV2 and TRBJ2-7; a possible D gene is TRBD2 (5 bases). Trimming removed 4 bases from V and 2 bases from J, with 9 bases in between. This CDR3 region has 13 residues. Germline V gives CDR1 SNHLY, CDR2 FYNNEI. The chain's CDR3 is CASSARTAYEQYF. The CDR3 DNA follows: TGTGCCAGCAGTGCTCGGACTGCCTACGAGCAGTACTTC.

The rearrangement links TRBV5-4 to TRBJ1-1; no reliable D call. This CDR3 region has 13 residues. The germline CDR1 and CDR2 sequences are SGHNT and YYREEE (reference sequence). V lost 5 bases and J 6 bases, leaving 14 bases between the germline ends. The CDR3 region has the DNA TGTGCCAGCAGTTTGAGCGGGAGCGCTGAAGCTTTCTTT. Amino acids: CASSLSGSAEAFF.

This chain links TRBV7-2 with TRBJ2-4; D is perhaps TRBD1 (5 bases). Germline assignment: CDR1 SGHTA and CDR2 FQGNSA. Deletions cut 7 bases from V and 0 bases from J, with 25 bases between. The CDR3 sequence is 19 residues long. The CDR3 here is CASNEPGGTGELAKNIQYF. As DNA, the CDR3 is TGTGCCAGCAACGAACCGGGTGGAACAGGCGAGCTAGCCAAAAACATTCAGTACTTC. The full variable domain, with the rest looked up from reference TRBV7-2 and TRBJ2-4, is GAGVSQSPSNKVTEKGKDVELRCDPISGHTALYWYRQSLGQGLEFLIYFQGNSAPDKSGLPSDRFSAERTGGSVSTLTIQRTQQEDSAVYLCASNEPGGTGELAKNIQYFGAGTRLSVL.

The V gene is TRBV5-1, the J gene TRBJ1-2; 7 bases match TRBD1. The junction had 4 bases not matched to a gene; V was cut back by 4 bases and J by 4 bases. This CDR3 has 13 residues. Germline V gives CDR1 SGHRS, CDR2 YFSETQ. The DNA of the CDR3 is TGCGCCAGCAGCGTCGGGACAGCCTATGGCTACACCTTC. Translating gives CASSVGTAYGYTF. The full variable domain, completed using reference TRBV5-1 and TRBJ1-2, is KAGVTQTPRYLIKTRGQQVTLSCSPISGHRSVSWYQQTPGQGLQFLFEYFSETQRNKGNFPGRFSGRQFSNSRSEMNVSTLELGDSALYLCASSVGTAYGYTFGSGTRLTVV.

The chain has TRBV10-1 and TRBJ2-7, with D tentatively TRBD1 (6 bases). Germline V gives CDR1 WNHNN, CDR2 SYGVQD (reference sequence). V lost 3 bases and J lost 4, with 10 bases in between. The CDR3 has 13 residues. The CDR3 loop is CASSEGGKYEQYF. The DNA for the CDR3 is TGCGCCAGCAGTGAAGGGGGAAAGTACGAGCAGTACTTC.

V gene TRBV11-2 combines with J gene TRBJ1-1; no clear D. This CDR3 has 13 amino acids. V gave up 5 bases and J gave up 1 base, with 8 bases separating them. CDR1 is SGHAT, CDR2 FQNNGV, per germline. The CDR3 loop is CASSLQENTEAFF. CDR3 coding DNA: TGTGCCAGCAGCCTTCAGGAGAACACTGAAGCTTTCTTT.

The DNA of the CDR3 is TGTGCCAGCAGTTTGGGGGGAGGGCCGTTCGGGGAGCTGTTTTTT. This sequence encodes CASSLGGGPFGELFF. The chain has TRBV28 and TRBJ2-2; 7 bases align to TRBD2. The CDR3 is made up of 15 amino acids. V shed 3 bases and J 7 bases; nucleotides not matched to a gene: 8. Germline lookup yields CDR1 MDHEN and CDR2 SYDVKM.

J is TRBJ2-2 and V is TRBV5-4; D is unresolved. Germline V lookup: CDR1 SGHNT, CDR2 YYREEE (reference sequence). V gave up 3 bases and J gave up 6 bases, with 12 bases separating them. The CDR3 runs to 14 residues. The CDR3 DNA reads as TGTGCCAGCAGCTCGGTGCGAGAGGCCGGGGAGCTGTTTTTT. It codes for CASSSVREAGELFF.

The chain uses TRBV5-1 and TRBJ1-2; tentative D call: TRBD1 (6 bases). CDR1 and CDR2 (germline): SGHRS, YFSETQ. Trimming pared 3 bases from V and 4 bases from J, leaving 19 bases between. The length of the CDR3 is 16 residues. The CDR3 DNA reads TGCGCCAGCAGCTACGGAAAGACAGGCGGTGGCTATGGCTACACCTTC. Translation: CASSYGKTGGGYGYTF. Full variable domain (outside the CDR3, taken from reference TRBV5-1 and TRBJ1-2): KAGVTQTPRYLIKTRGQQVTLSCSPISGHRSVSWYQQTPGQGLQFLFEYFSETQRNKGNFPGRFSGRQFSNSRSEMNVSTLELGDSALYLCASSYGKTGGGYGYTFGSGTRLTVV.

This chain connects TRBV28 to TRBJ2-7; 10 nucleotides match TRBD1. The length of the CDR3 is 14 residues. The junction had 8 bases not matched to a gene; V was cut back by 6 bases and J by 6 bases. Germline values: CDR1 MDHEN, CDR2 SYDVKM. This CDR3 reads CASRTGGGLFEQYF. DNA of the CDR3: TGTGCCAGCAGGACAGGGGGCGGTCTTTTCGAGCAGTACTTC.

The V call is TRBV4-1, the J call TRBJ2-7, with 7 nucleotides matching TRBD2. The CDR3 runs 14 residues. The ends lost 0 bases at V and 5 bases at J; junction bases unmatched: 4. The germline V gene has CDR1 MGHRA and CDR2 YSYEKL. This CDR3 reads CASSQEGGRDEQYF. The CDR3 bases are TGCGCCAGCAGCCAAGAGGGCGGGAGAGACGAGCAGTACTTC.

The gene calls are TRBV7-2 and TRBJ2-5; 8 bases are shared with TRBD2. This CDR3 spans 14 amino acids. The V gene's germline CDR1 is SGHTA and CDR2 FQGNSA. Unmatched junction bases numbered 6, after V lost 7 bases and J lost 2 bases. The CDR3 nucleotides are TGTGCCAGCACCTCCAGCGGGAGACAAGAGACCCAGTACTTC. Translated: CASTSSGRQETQYF.

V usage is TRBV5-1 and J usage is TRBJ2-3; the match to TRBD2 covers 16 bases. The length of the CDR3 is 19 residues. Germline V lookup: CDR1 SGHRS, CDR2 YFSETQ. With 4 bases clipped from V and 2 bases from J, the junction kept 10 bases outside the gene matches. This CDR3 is CASSREGLAGGRVTDTQYF. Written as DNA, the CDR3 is TGCGCCAGCAGCCGCGAGGGACTAGCGGGGGGGCGGGTCACAGATACGCAGTATTTT.

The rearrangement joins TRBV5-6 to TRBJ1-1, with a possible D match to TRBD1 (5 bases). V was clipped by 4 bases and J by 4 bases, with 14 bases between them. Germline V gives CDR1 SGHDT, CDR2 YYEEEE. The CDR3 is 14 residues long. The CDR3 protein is CASSRGSITTEAFF. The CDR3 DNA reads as TGTGCCAGCAGCCGGGGGTCGATCACCACTGAAGCTTTCTTT.

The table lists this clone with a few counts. CDR3 sequence (DNA): TGTGCCAGCAGCCTGTACAGGGGATCAACTAATGAAAAACTGTTTTTT. It yields the protein CASSLYRGSTNEKLFF. The chain joins TRBV13 to TRBJ1-4; 7 bases agree with TRBD1. Germline V gene sequence: CDR1 PRHDT, CDR2 FYEKMQ (reference sequence). Trimming cost V 5 bases and J 0 bases; bases outside gene matches: 6. The length of the CDR3 is 16 residues.

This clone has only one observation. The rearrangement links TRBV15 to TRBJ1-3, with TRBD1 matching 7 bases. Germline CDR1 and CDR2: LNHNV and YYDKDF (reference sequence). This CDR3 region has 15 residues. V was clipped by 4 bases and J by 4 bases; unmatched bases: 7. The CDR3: CATSIPPGQGNTIYF. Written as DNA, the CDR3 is TGTGCCACCAGCATCCCCCCGGGACAGGGAAACACCATATATTTT.

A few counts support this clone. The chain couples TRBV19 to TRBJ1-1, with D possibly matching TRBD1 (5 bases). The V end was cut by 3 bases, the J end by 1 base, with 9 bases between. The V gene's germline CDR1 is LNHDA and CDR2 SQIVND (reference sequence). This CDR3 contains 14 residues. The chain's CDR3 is CASSMAGKNTEAFF. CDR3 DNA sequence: TGTGCCAGTAGTATGGCAGGGAAGAACACTGAAGCTTTCTTT.

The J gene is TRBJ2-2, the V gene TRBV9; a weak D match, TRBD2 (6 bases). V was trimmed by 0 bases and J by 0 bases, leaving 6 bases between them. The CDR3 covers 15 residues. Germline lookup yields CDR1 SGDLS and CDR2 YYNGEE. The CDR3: CASSVGGANTGELFF. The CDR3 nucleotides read TGTGCCAGCAGCGTAGGCGGGGCGAACACCGGGGAGCTGTTTTTT. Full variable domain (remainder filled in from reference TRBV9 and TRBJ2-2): DSGVTQTPKHLITATGQRVTLRCSPRSGDLSVYWYQQSLDQGLQFLIQYYNGEERAKGNILERFSAQQFPDLHSELNLSSLELGDSALYFCASSVGGANTGELFFGEGSRLTVL.

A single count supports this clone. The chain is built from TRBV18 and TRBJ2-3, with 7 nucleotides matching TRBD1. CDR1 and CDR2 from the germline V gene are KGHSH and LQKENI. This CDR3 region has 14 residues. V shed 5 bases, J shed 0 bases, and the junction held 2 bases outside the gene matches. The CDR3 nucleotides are TGTGCCAGCTCAACACAGGGGAGCACAGATACGCAGTATTTT. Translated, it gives CASSTQGSTDTQYF.

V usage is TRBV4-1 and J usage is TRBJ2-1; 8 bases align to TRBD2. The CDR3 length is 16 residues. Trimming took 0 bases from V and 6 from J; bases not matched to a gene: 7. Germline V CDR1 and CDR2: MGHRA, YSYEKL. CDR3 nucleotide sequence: TGCGCCAGCAGCCAAGATTGGGCTAGCGGGTTCAATGAGCAGTTCTTC. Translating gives CASSQDWASGFNEQFF.

CDR3 residues: CASSFGGSDTQYF. In nucleotides, the CDR3 is TGCGCCAGCAGCTTCGGGGGGTCAGATACGCAGTATTTT. The chain has TRBV5-1 and TRBJ2-3, with 7 bases that match TRBD2. The CDR3 spans 13 residues. Germline CDR1 SGHRS, CDR2 YFSETQ. V trimming: 2 bases; J trimming: 4 bases; junction bases outside the gene matches: 1.

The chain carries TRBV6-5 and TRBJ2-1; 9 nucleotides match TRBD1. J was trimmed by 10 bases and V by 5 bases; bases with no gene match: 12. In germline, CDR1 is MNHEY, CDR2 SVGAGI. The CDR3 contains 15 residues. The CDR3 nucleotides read TGTGCCAGCAGTCAGACCGACAGGGGGAGGGCCGAGCAGTTCTTC. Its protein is CASSQTDRGRAEQFF.